The 28 T cell receptor beta chains below were found in one sample sequenced in a study of T cells after yellow fever vaccination. Via MiXCR, TCRdb re-called the 5' RACE reads, giving one row per CDR3 protein. Of around 550,000 distinct CDR3 sequences in the sample, 15% to 20% were seen once. The starting material was PBMCs, obtained 15 days after the yellow fever booster vaccination. The receptors originated from a man aged 25 to 45 who received the YFV17D yellow fever vaccine.

The sample holds a few counts of this clonotype. Just one base apart from a much larger clone, this may be a read error. The V gene is TRBV7-9, the J gene TRBJ2-1; D not certain. CDR3 length equals 11 residues. In germline, CDR1 is SEHNR, CDR2 FQNEAQ (reference sequence). CDR3 loop: CASSGYDEQFF. CDR3 DNA sequence: TGTGCCAGCAGCGGCTACGATGAGCAGTTCTTC.

This clonotype occurred once. Lacking the conserved final phenylalanine or tryptophan, this CDR3 likely reflects a read error. The V and J genes are TRBV7-2 and TRBJ2-7; 9 bases agree with TRBD1. The CDR3 is 17 residues long. Germline V CDR1 and CDR2: SGHTA, FQGNSA. With 1 base clipped from V and 3 bases from J, the junction kept 10 bases outside the gene matches. CDR3: CASSLVGQGSGYYEQYS. The CDR3, as DNA: TGTGCCAGCAGCTTAGTCGGACAGGGGTCCGGATACTACGAGCAGTACTCC.

This chain links TRBV12-3 or TRBV12-4 with TRBJ2-2; D not certain. The V end lost 3 bases, the J end lost 5 bases, and 10 bases lay between the germline ends. The CDR3 covers 14 residues. The CDR3 region has the DNA TGTGCCAGCAGTTTCACGTTGGGAACCGGGGAGCTGTTTTTT. Translated: CASSFTLGTGELFF.

V and J are TRBV9 and TRBJ2-2; tentatively, D is TRBD1 or TRBD2 (5 bases each). Trimming took off 3 bases at V and 2 bases at J, with 14 bases between the two ends. This CDR3 is 16 amino acids long. Germline lookup yields CDR1 SGDLS and CDR2 YYNGEE. The CDR3 loop is CASSDWSGRNTGELFF. CDR3 DNA sequence: TGTGCCAGCAGCGATTGGTCGGGGCGAAACACCGGGGAGCTGTTTTTT. Together with reference TRBV9 and TRBJ2-2, the CDR3 gives the full variable domain: DSGVTQTPKHLITATGQRVTLRCSPRSGDLSVYWYQQSLDQGLQFLIQYYNGEERAKGNILERFSAQQFPDLHSELNLSSLELGDSALYFCASSDWSGRNTGELFFGEGSRLTVL.

This clonotype was seen at least ten times. The rearrangement uses TRBV12-3 or TRBV12-4 and TRBJ2-3; tentatively, D is TRBD2 (6 bases). The CDR3 extends over 14 amino acids. V was cut by 3 bases and J by 1 base, with 8 bases left in between. Written as DNA, the CDR3 is TGTGCCAGCAGTTTCGGGGGTCGCACAGATACGCAGTATTTT. This gives the protein CASSFGGRTDTQYF.

V usage is TRBV20-1 and J usage is TRBJ2-1; 13 nucleotides match TRBD2. The germline gives CDR1 DFQATT, CDR2 SNEGSKA (reference sequence). V dropped 4 bases and J dropped 10; count of bases not matched to a gene: 10. This CDR3 is 15 amino acids long. CDR3 coding DNA: TGCAGTGCTATTTTGGGACTAGCGGGACGACGGGAGCAGTTCTTC. Translation: CSAILGLAGRREQFF.

There are a few counts of this clonotype. The chain has TRBV25-1 and TRBJ2-7; D may be TRBD1 or TRBD2 (5 bases each). The CDR3 has 15 residues. The V and J ends lost 5 bases and 6 bases respectively, with 20 bases between them. CDR1 and CDR2 from the germline V gene are MGHDK and SYGVNS. CDR3 loop: CASSLEGKGEGEQYF. The DNA for the CDR3 is TGTGCCAGCAGTCTAGAGGGGAAGGGTGAAGGCGAGCAGTACTTC.

The rearrangement joins TRBV29-1 to TRBJ2-5; D call uncertain. The length of the CDR3 is 12 residues. The germline gives CDR1 SQVTM, CDR2 ANQGSEA. Between the trimmed V and J ends, which lost 4 bases and 0 bases, there was a span of 6 bases. The CDR3 is CSVVTDQETQYF. The CDR3 nucleotides read TGCAGCGTTGTTACAGACCAAGAGACCCAGTACTTC. Based on the CDR3 plus reference TRBV29-1 and TRBJ2-5, the full variable domain is SAVISQKPSRDICQRGTSLTIQCQVDSQVTMMFWYRQQPGQSLTLIATANQGSEATYESGFVIDKFPISRPNLTFSTLTVSNMSPEDSSIYLCSVVTDQETQYFGPGTRLLVL.

The CDR3 region has the DNA TGCGCCAGCAGCCAAGGTTTTAGGGGGCTCCCCGACGAGCAGTTCTTC. This encodes CASSQGFRGLPDEQFF. The J gene is TRBJ2-1, the V gene TRBV4-1; 7 nucleotides align to TRBD1. The CDR3 spans 16 residues. CDR1 is MGHRA and CDR2 is YSYEKL in the germline V gene. The ends lost 1 base at V and 10 bases at J; junction bases unmatched: 13.

This sequence joins TRBV28 and TRBJ2-7, with D possibly being TRBD1 (6 bases). CDR3 length equals 15 residues. V was trimmed by 6 bases and J by 0 bases, leaving 15 bases between them. Germline loops: CDR1 MDHEN, CDR2 SYDVKM. This CDR3 is CASSPPGTNSYEQYF. The CDR3 DNA reads as TGTGCCAGCAGCCCCCCCGGGACAAACTCCTACGAGCAGTACTTC.

In its sample, this clonotype was seen a few times. V and J are TRBV18 and TRBJ2-3, with a weak D call TRBD1 (6 bases). V was trimmed by 5 bases and J by 2 bases, leaving 14 bases between them. Germline CDR1 KGHSH, CDR2 LQKENI. CDR3 length: 15 amino acids. DNA of the CDR3: TGTGCCAGCTCAACGCGGACAGCCAACACAGATACGCAGTATTTT. Protein product: CASSTRTANTDTQYF.

The rearrangement joins TRBV15 to TRBJ2-2; D is unresolved. The CDR3 runs to 14 residues. Germline CDR1 and CDR2: LNHNV and YYDKDF (reference sequence). The V gene lost 2 bases and the J gene lost 8 bases, with 12 bases spanning the gap. CDR3 sequence reads: CATSRSTVLGELFF. In DNA form, the CDR3 reads TGTGCCACCAGCAGATCGACGGTCCTAGGGGAGCTGTTTTTT.

This chain links TRBV15 with TRBJ2-3; 8 nucleotides line up with TRBD2. The CDR3 spans 18 residues. Per germline, CDR1 LNHNV and CDR2 YYDKDF (reference sequence). V was pared by 5 bases and J by 0 bases, with 13 bases of the junction left unmatched. Here the CDR3 DNA reads TGTGCCACCAGCCGAACCGGGACTAGTGCCTTCAGCACAGATACGCAGTATTTT. Translated, it gives CATSRTGTSAFSTDTQYF.

The table lists this clonotype with a few counts. The chain combines TRBV12-3 or TRBV12-4 with TRBJ2-7; no definite D call. The V end lost 5 bases, the J end lost 3 bases, and 14 bases lay between the germline ends. This CDR3 is built from 14 residues. In DNA form, the CDR3 reads TGTGCCAGCAGTCTCATGCTAGGAAGCTACGAGCAGTACTTC. This translates into CASSLMLGSYEQYF.

The chain joins TRBV20-1 to TRBJ2-3; 7 positions agree with TRBD1. The CDR3 totals 16 residues. Germline assignment: CDR1 DFQATT and CDR2 SNEGSKA (reference sequence). Trimming cost V 5 bases and J 2 bases; bases outside gene matches: 13. The CDR3 sequence is CSADSRDRYLTDTQYF. CDR3 sequence (DNA): TGCAGTGCTGACTCCCGGGACAGATACCTCACAGATACGCAGTATTTT.

This clonotype appeared a few times. The chain carries TRBV25-1 and TRBJ2-2, with D perhaps TRBD1 (6 bases). The V gene lost 0 bases and the J gene lost 7 bases, with 12 bases spanning the gap. CDR1 and CDR2 from the germline V gene are MGHDK and SYGVNS. This CDR3 region has 15 residues. The CDR3 coding sequence is TGTGCCAGCAGTGAATATGGCGTAGGGGGCGGGGAGCTGTTTTTT. Encoded protein: CASSEYGVGGGELFF. Supplemented by reference TRBV25-1 and TRBJ2-2, the full variable domain reads EADIYQTPRYLVIGTGKKITLECSQTMGHDKMYWYQQDPGMELHLIHYSYGVNSTEKGDLSSESTVSRIRTEHFPLTLESARPSHTSQYLCASSEYGVGGGELFFGEGSRLTVL.

DNA of the CDR3: TGCAGTGCTAGGTTGGAGGCACCCTATGGCTACACCTTC. Its protein product is CSARLEAPYGYTF. This chain joins TRBV20-1 and TRBJ1-2; D not resolved. Germline loops: CDR1 DFQATT, CDR2 SNEGSKA (reference sequence). The CDR3 covers 13 residues. V lost 3 bases to trimming and J lost 4 bases, with 12 bases between them.

This chain uses TRBV10-3 with TRBJ2-1; D uncertain. Trimming took off 4 bases at V and 5 bases at J, with 6 bases between the two ends. The CDR3 covers 12 residues. In germline, CDR1 is ENHRY, CDR2 SYGVKD. CDR3 in amino acids: CAISATDNEQFF. DNA of the CDR3: TGTGCCATCAGTGCGACCGACAATGAGCAGTTCTTC.

This clonotype was counted only a few times. The J gene is TRBJ2-1, the V gene TRBV29-1; the D gene is possibly TRBD2 (7 bases). From germline, CDR1 is SQVTM and CDR2 ANQGSEA. The V gene lost 4 bases and the J gene lost 8 bases, with 15 bases spanning the gap. This CDR3 has 13 residues. Written as DNA, the CDR3 is TGCAGCGTTGGGAGGGGGGGAAGTGATGAGCAGTTCTTC. Protein: CSVGRGGSDEQFF.

At least ten counts were recorded for this clonotype. The rearrangement uses TRBV7-2 and TRBJ2-1; 9 nucleotides match TRBD1. Germline V gene lookup returns CDR1 SGHTA and CDR2 FQGNSA. The CDR3 covers 15 residues. The trim removed 6 bases at V and 2 bases at J, leaving 5 bases unmatched. For the CDR3, the DNA is TGTGCCAGCAGTTTTCGACAGGGGGCCTACAATGAGCAGTTCTTC. It translates to CASSFRQGAYNEQFF. Drawing the rest from reference TRBV7-2 and TRBJ2-1, the complete variable domain is GAGVSQSPSNKVTEKGKDVELRCDPISGHTALYWYRQSLGQGLEFLIYFQGNSAPDKSGLPSDRFSAERTGGSVSTLTIQRTQQEDSAVYLCASSFRQGAYNEQFFGPGTRLTVL.

The rearrangement joins TRBV4-3 to TRBJ2-1; 10 bases fit TRBD2. Germline CDR1 is LGHNA and CDR2 is YSLEER. The CDR3 has 15 residues. The V gene end was trimmed by 0 bases and the J gene end by 7 bases; junction bases not matched to a gene: 3. The CDR3 region has the DNA TGCGCCAGCAGCCAAGATACTAGCGGGAAGAATGAGCAGTTCTTC. Its translation is CASSQDTSGKNEQFF.

This clonotype was observed a single time. V gene TRBV29-1 combines with J gene TRBJ2-7; 9 nucleotides agree with TRBD1. V shed 7 bases and J 5 bases; nucleotides not matched to a gene: 6. From germline, CDR1 is SQVTM and CDR2 ANQGSEA. This CDR3 contains 12 residues. CDR3 sequence: CSAAGQGHEQYF. CDR3 in DNA: TGCAGCGCCGCGGGACAGGGTCACGAGCAGTACTTC.

The chain has TRBV6-2 or TRBV6-3 and TRBJ2-3; TRBD2 matches 9 bases. The CDR3 runs 14 residues. Germline loops: CDR1 MNHEY, CDR2 SVGEGT. Losses at the gene ends were 10 bases for V and 7 bases for J; bases not matched to a gene: 12. CDR3 sequence: CATTTGTSTHTQYF. CDR3 sequence (DNA): TGTGCCACCACAACCGGGACTAGCACTCATACGCAGTATTTT.

This rearrangement joins TRBV5-1 to TRBJ2-3; 7 bases match TRBD2. With 5 bases clipped from V and 3 bases from J, the junction kept 12 bases outside the gene matches. Germline CDR1 is SGHRS and CDR2 is YFSETQ. The CDR3 is 16 amino acids. CDR3: CASRIQTGGGTDTQYF. The CDR3 region has the DNA TGCGCCAGCAGGATCCAAACGGGAGGAGGGACAGATACGCAGTATTTT.

The chain uses TRBV7-2 and TRBJ2-5; D call uncertain. Deletions cut 0 bases from V and 2 bases from J, with 10 bases between. This CDR3 has 15 residues. CDR1 and CDR2 (germline): SGHTA, FQGNSA. CDR3 in amino acids: CASSLAPWQQETQYF. Written as DNA, the CDR3 is TGTGCCAGCAGCTTAGCCCCCTGGCAACAAGAGACCCAGTACTTC.

Ten or more counts support this clonotype. This chain connects TRBV18 to TRBJ1-1; maybe TRBD1 (6 bases). CDR1 and CDR2 (germline): KGHSH, LQKENI. V shed 1 base and J shed 1 base, with 10 bases lying between them. This CDR3 has 15 residues. The CDR3 DNA follows: TGTGCCAGCTCACCACGGGGACACCGGAACACTGAAGCTTTCTTT. As protein: CASSPRGHRNTEAFF.

The chain joins TRBV7-2 to TRBJ2-3, with 13 bases lining up with TRBD2. Germline CDR1 reads SGHTA; CDR2 reads FQGNSA. Losses at the gene ends were 5 bases for V and 5 bases for J; bases not matched to a gene: 7. This CDR3 is 16 amino acids long. Written as DNA, the CDR3 is TGTGCCAGCAGCCTCCGGACTAGCGGGAGCCAAGATACGCAGTATTTT. It yields the protein CASSLRTSGSQDTQYF.

The chain couples TRBV4-1 to TRBJ2-1; TRBD1 aligns across 9 bases. The V segment lost 5 bases and the J segment 5 bases; nucleotides outside the gene matches: 4. This CDR3 has 14 residues. Germline assignment: CDR1 MGHRA and CDR2 YSYEKL. CDR3 protein: CASSNRDRDNEQFF. Written as DNA, the CDR3 is TGCGCCAGCAGCAACCGGGACAGGGACAATGAGCAGTTCTTC.